What follows are 5 T cell receptor beta chains derived from one specimen sequenced in a study of shared clonotypes between healthy human individuals. Repertoires were generated with immunoSEQ multiplex PCR, while TCRdb's copy carries only in-frame clones and drops some. The sample comprises some 2.4 million clones, 93% of which are singletons, and 0.36% rests with the top ten. The sequencing sample was made of naive CD4+ T cells from PBMCs. Subset described: CD45RA+ positively selected. Source of these receptors: a young man in good health. Some clones in this sample may be carry-over from other donors' samples.

This chain links TRBV6-6 with TRBJ1-4, with 7 bases that match TRBD1. The CDR3 covers 16 residues. V shed 6 bases, J shed 4 bases, and the junction held 11 bases outside the gene matches. Germline CDR1 MNHNY, CDR2 SVGAGI (reference sequence). CDR3 DNA sequence: TGTGCCAGCAGAAATCGTGGGGACAGAAATAATGAAAAACTGTTTTTT. This encodes CASRNRGDRNNEKLFF.

The CDR3 DNA sequence: TGTGCCAGAGTGAGGGGATCCAAAAACATTCAGTACTTC. It is translated as CARVRGSKNIQYF. This chain connects TRBV5-8 to TRBJ2-4; D could derive from TRBD1 or TRBD2 (5 bases each). V was trimmed by 8 bases and J by 2 bases, leaving 11 bases between them. The CDR3 runs 13 residues. CDR1 is SGHTS and CDR2 is YDEGEE in the germline V gene.

V and J are TRBV4-1 and TRBJ2-5; a weak D match, TRBD2 (5 bases). The end of the DNA aligns better with TRBJ2-7, so the J call may be wrong. The length of the CDR3 is 14 residues. Germline values: CDR1 MGHRA, CDR2 YSYEKL. Here the CDR3 reads CASSPRTGAYEQYF. The CDR3, as DNA: TGCGCCAGCAGCCCGCGGACCGGGGCCTACGAGCAGTACTTC.

This rearrangement joins TRBV2 to TRBJ1-3; no clear D gene. V shed 0 bases and J shed 4 bases, with 16 bases lying between them. Germline-derived CDR1 and CDR2 are SNHLY and FYNNEI. CDR3 size: 17 residues. In DNA, the CDR3 is TGTGCCAGCAGTGAAGCGCTAGTCGTACTGCAGGGAAACACCATATATTTT. Its protein is CASSEALVVLQGNTIYF. Combining the CDR3 with reference TRBV2 and TRBJ1-3 gives the whole variable domain EPEVTQTPSHQVTQMGQEVILRCVPISNHLYFYWYRQILGQKVEFLVSFYNNEISEKSEIFDDQFSVERPDGSNFTLKIRSTKLEDSAMYFCASSEALVVLQGNTIYFGEGSWLTVV.

Points on this clone: An end of the junction does not agree with germline; a read error may underlie this. V usage is TRBV28 and J usage is TRBJ2-7; unclear D gene. CDR3 length: 12 residues. CDR1 is MDHEN, CDR2 SYDVKM, per germline. CDR3 amino acids: CASTLAGHEQYF. The CDR3 DNA reads TGTGCCAGCACTTTAGCCGGGCACGAGCAGTACTTC.